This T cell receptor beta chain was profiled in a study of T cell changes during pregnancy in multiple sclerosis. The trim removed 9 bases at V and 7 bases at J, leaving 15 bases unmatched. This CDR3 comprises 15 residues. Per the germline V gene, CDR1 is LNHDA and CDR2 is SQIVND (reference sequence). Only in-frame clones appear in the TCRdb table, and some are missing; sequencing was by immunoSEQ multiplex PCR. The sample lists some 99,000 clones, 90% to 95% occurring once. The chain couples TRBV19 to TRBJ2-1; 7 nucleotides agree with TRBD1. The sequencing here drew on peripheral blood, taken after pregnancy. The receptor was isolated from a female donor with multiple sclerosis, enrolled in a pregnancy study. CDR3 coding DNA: TGTGCCAGCAAGGGTTCGAAGGGGGCGAGGAATGAGCAGTTCTTC. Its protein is CASKGSKGARNEQFF.